In its sample, the clone carrying this T cell receptor beta chain was seen a few times. The sample originates from a study of human T cells and chemical hapten exposure. Time point meaning: patch test 1, 2 weeks after DPC sensitization. As for treatment: therapeutic diphenylcyclopropenone sensitization with weekly scalp DPC. CDR1 is LGHNT and CDR2 is FRNRAP in the germline V gene. V gave up 4 bases and J gave up 0 bases, with 12 bases separating them. The CDR3 spans 15 residues. MiXCR, applied by TCRdb to the RACE reads, yields one record per CDR3 protein. This sample has about 83,000 distinct CDR3 sequences, with around 7% found just once.

J is TRBJ1-1 and V is TRBV12-5; D unresolved. This TCR derives from a woman younger than 45 with alopecia areata. Some clones in this sample may be carry-over from other donors' samples. The starting material was whole blood, obtained in connection with sensitization to the hapten diphenylcyclopropenone (DPC). CDR3 protein: CASGWNDGLNTEAFF. The CDR3 nucleotides are TGTGCTAGTGGTTGGAACGACGGTCTGAACACTGAAGCTTTCTTT.